This TCR beta chain comes out of a study of blood T cell repertoires in COVID-19. Whole-study context: The United States, Italy and Spain provided the acute and convalescent COVID-19 samples. From T cells, B-cell-depleted T cells, or PBMCs came the material, which was cDNA or gDNA.

As originally analysed: Using reference gene primer amplification, nucleated cell counts were estimated. Profiled with immunoSEQ multiplex PCR; TCRdb holds only in-frame clones, not every one. That table supplies the V and J calls and clone size; D and trimming were determined from the DNA. This sample has about 78,000 clones, with about nine tenths found just once. The origin of this receptor is a woman aged 80 or over with acute or convalescent COVID-19. The specimen sequenced was peripheral blood.

The CDR3 spells CASSQGQYTDTQYF. In DNA, the CDR3 is TGTGCCAGTAGTCAGGGACAGTACACAGATACGCAGTATTTT. V usage is TRBV19 and J usage is TRBJ2-3, with 7 bases fitting TRBD1. This CDR3 comprises 14 residues. V dropped 5 bases and J dropped 2; count of bases not matched to a gene: 4. The V gene's germline CDR1 is LNHDA and CDR2 SQIVND (reference sequence).